This passage covers 29 T cell receptor beta chains from one sample sequenced in a study of cytomegalovirus exposure and HLA in healthy donors. PCR amplification relied on 60 Vbeta primers (plus 13 Jbeta primers). The protocol was immunoSEQ multiplex PCR, while the TCRdb copy is restricted to in-frame clones and leaves out a portion. The sample shows roughly 130,000 clones, just under 80% of them seen only once. Source material: PBMCs. Receptors were obtained from a middle-aged woman in good health and CMV-seronegative.

The chain combines TRBV6-1 with TRBJ2-7; D possibly corresponds to TRBD1 (5 bases). Germline V gives CDR1 MNHNS, CDR2 SASEGT. The V and J ends lost 1 base and 0 bases respectively, with 10 bases between them. The CDR3 is made up of 15 amino acids. The CDR3 DNA reads TGTGCCAGCAGTGAAGAGGGGTTCCGCTCCTACGAGCAGTACTTC. Translation gives CASSEEGFRSYEQYF.

In the case of this clone: The germline gene is not matched at one end of the junction; a read error may be the cause. V gene TRBV7-9 combines with J gene TRBJ1-4; D may be TRBD1 (6 bases). Germline CDR1 and CDR2: SEHNR and FQNEAQ (reference sequence). The CDR3 covers 16 residues. CDR3 DNA sequence: TGTTCCAGCAGCTCGAGGGGGGGGTCAACTAATGAAAAACTGTTTTTT. Its translation: CSSSSRGGSTNEKLFF. The whole variable domain, filled in from reference TRBV7-9 and TRBJ1-4, reads DTGVSQNPRHKITKRGQNVTFRCDPISEHNRLYWYRQTLGQGPEFLTYFQNEAQLEKSRLLSDRFSAERPKGSFSTLEIQRTEQGDSAMYLCSSSSRGGSTNEKLFFGSGTQLSVL.

This clone was seen only once. The chain carries TRBV9 and TRBJ2-1; D is perhaps TRBD2 (5 bases). The CDR3 consists of 16 residues. Germline V CDR1 and CDR2: SGDLS, YYNGEE. Trimming took 2 bases from V and 4 from J, leaving 16 bases between them. The CDR3 sequence: CASSVTKLGEYNEQFF. The CDR3, as DNA: TGTGCCAGCAGCGTCACAAAACTCGGGGAATACAATGAGCAGTTCTTC.

V usage is TRBV5-1 and J usage is TRBJ2-2; 8 nucleotides align to TRBD1. The CDR3 totals 18 residues. Germline V gene data show CDR1 as SGHRS and CDR2 as YFSETQ. V dropped 3 bases and J dropped 4; count of bases not matched to a gene: 14. CDR3 nucleotide sequence: TGCGCCAGCAGCTCACCCTTAGATTCGACAGGGGTCACCGGGGAGCTGTTTTTT. Its translation is CASSSPLDSTGVTGELFF. The full variable domain, with the rest looked up from reference TRBV5-1 and TRBJ2-2, is KAGVTQTPRYLIKTRGQQVTLSCSPISGHRSVSWYQQTPGQGLQFLFEYFSETQRNKGNFPGRFSGRQFSNSRSEMNVSTLELGDSALYLCASSSPLDSTGVTGELFFGEGSRLTVL.

The CDR3 spells CASSLDRTADVHSNQPQHF. CDR3 DNA: TGTGCCAGCAGCTTAGATAGGACAGCCGATGTTCATAGCAATCAGCCCCAGCATTTT. V usage is TRBV7-3 and J usage is TRBJ1-5; TRBD1 might be the D (6 bases). Trimming removed 2 bases at V and 0 bases at J, with 20 bases between. From germline, CDR1 is SGHTA and CDR2 FQGTGA. The CDR3 runs 19 residues.

The chain recombines TRBV9 with TRBJ2-3; 13 nucleotides match TRBD2. Looked up from germline, CDR1 is SGDLS and CDR2 is YYNGEE. The CDR3 is made up of 18 amino acids. J was trimmed by 0 bases and V by 4 bases; bases with no gene match: 8. CDR3 coding DNA: TGTGCCAGCAGCTCCCGACTAGCGGGAGGATCTAGCACAGATACGCAGTATTTT. Residues: CASSSRLAGGSSTDTQYF. The full variable domain, in which reference TRBV9 and TRBJ2-3 provide the parts outside the CDR3, is DSGVTQTPKHLITATGQRVTLRCSPRSGDLSVYWYQQSLDQGLQFLIQYYNGEERAKGNILERFSAQQFPDLHSELNLSSLELGDSALYFCASSSRLAGGSSTDTQYFGPGTRLTVL.

The chain is built from TRBV28 and TRBJ2-3; D perhaps matches TRBD1 (6 bases). The CDR3 is 17 residues long. Trimming took off 5 bases at V and 0 bases at J, with 18 bases between the two ends. In germline, CDR1 is MDHEN, CDR2 SYDVKM. The CDR3 here is CASSIRQVSTSTDTQYF. DNA of the CDR3: TGTGCCAGCAGTATTAGACAGGTTTCTACTAGCACAGATACGCAGTATTTT. The variable domain in full, completed from reference TRBV28 and TRBJ2-3, reads DVKVTQSSRYLVKRTGEKVFLECVQDMDHENMFWYRQDPGLGLRLIYFSYDVKMKEKGDIPEGYSVSREKKERFSLILESASTNQTSMYLCASSIRQVSTSTDTQYFGPGTRLTVL.

This clone was seen more than once but under ten times. This chain joins TRBV7-2 and TRBJ1-1; D is possibly TRBD1 (5 bases). Per the germline V gene, CDR1 is SGHTA and CDR2 is FQGNSA. V was pared by 3 bases and J by 11 bases, with 16 bases between. The CDR3 sequence is 13 residues long. CDR3 amino acids: CASSLGLSRNAFF. CDR3 in DNA: TGTGCCAGCAGCTTGGGACTAAGCAGGAACGCTTTCTTT. Full variable domain (remainder filled in from reference TRBV7-2 and TRBJ1-1): GAGVSQSPSNKVTEKGKDVELRCDPISGHTALYWYRQSLGQGLEFLIYFQGNSAPDKSGLPSDRFSAERTGGSVSTLTIQRTQQEDSAVYLCASSLGLSRNAFFGQGTRLTVV.

The V gene is TRBV6-6, the J gene TRBJ2-1, with TRBD1 matching 8 bases. J gave up 10 bases and V 8 bases, and 10 bases lay outside the gene matches. Germline CDR1 MNHNY, CDR2 SVGAGI (reference sequence). This CDR3 has 13 amino acids. The CDR3 region is CASARAQGAEQFF. In nucleotides, the CDR3 is TGTGCCAGCGCCCGCGCTCAGGGGGCAGAGCAGTTCTTC.

The chain combines TRBV5-6 with TRBJ1-2, with 11 bases lining up with TRBD1. The CDR3 contains 13 residues. Germline lookup yields CDR1 SGHDT and CDR2 YYEEEE. The ends lost 4 bases at V and 7 bases at J; junction bases unmatched: 3. The CDR3 reads CASSPGTGGGYTF. The CDR3, as DNA: TGTGCCAGCAGCCCCGGGACAGGGGGTGGCTACACCTTC.

V gene TRBV6-5 combines with J gene TRBJ2-5; D is uncertain. This CDR3 region has 13 residues. The germline V gene has CDR1 MNHEY and CDR2 SVGAGI. V gave up 6 bases and J gave up 1 base, with 9 bases separating them. CDR3 sequence: CASSPGPQETQYF. The CDR3 DNA sequence: TGTGCCAGCAGCCCAGGCCCCCAAGAGACCCAGTACTTC.

A word on this clone: The junction shows a germline mismatch at one end, possibly a read error. The CDR3 DNA is TGTGCCTGGAGGCCGACAGGGGGCTTTAGTGGGGCGACCTCTGGGGCCAACGGCCTGACTTTC. This codes for CAWRPTGGFSGATSGANGLTF. The V call is TRBV30, the J call TRBJ2-6; 10 bases are a match to TRBD1. The CDR3 length is 21 residues. Germline V gives CDR1 GTSNPN, CDR2 SVGIG (reference sequence). The whole variable domain, remainder taken from reference TRBV30 and TRBJ2-6, is SQTIHQWPATLVQPVGSPLSLECTVEGTSNPNLYWYRQAAGRGLQLLFYSVGIGQISSEVPQNLSASRPQDRQFILSSKKLLLSDSGFYLCAWRPTGGFSGATSGANGLTFGAGSRLTVL.

The chain carries TRBV25-1 and TRBJ1-5, with D perhaps TRBD1 (5 bases). Per germline, CDR1 MGHDK and CDR2 SYGVNS. CDR3 size: 15 residues. The V end lost 8 bases, the J end lost 0 bases, and 14 bases lay between the germline ends. The CDR3 is CASGPQGDSNQPQHF. Written as DNA, the CDR3 is TGTGCCAGCGGCCCCCAGGGCGATAGCAATCAGCCCCAGCATTTT.

The gene calls are TRBV10-1 and TRBJ1-2, with 8 bases lining up with TRBD1. CDR3 length: 13 residues. The junction had 9 bases not matched to a gene; V was cut back by 10 bases and J by 5 bases. Germline CDR1 is WNHNN and CDR2 is SYGVQD (reference sequence). For the CDR3, the DNA is TGCGCCACCACACAGGGGGGCGCATATGGCTACACCTTC. Its protein product is CATTQGGAYGYTF.

The rearrangement links TRBV2 to TRBJ1-6; D remains ambiguous. The germline V gene encodes CDR1 SNHLY and CDR2 FYNNEI. With 6 bases removed from V and 4 bases from J, the gap between germline ends came to 13 bases. The CDR3 length is 15 residues. The CDR3 DNA sequence: TGTGCCAGCAGCCCCGGAGGCCATTATAATTCACCCCTCCACTTT. Amino acid sequence: CASSPGGHYNSPLHF. Supplemented by reference TRBV2 and TRBJ1-6, the full variable domain reads EPEVTQTPSHQVTQMGQEVILRCVPISNHLYFYWYRQILGQKVEFLVSFYNNEISEKSEIFDDQFSVERPDGSNFTLKIRSTKLEDSAMYFCASSPGGHYNSPLHFGNGTRLTVT.

As regards this clone: The junction departs from germline at one end; a sequencing error may be responsible. Other DNA sequences in this specimen translate into the identical CDR3. The chain has TRBV5-4 and TRBJ1-2; weak D call: TRBD1 (5 bases). Germline V lookup: CDR1 SGHNT, CDR2 YYREEE (reference sequence). The CDR3 sequence is 14 residues long. The DNA of the CDR3 is TGTGCTAGCAGCTTGGAAGGGGCCTTCGGGGGCTACACCTTC. This gives the protein CASSLEGAFGGYTF.

The V call is TRBV5-4, the J call TRBJ2-1; 7 bases agree with TRBD1. The CDR3 has 13 residues. J was trimmed by 6 bases and V by 3 bases; bases with no gene match: 3. Germline CDR1 reads SGHNT; CDR2 reads YYREEE (reference sequence). CDR3 region: CASSSRTGNEQFF. The CDR3 nucleotides read TGTGCCAGCAGCTCTAGGACAGGCAATGAGCAGTTCTTC.

This chain connects TRBV6-1 to TRBJ2-1; weak D call: TRBD2 (5 bases). V was shortened by 8 bases and J by 7 bases, with 12 bases between the two germline ends. Germline loops: CDR1 MNHNS, CDR2 SASEGT. The CDR3 length is 12 residues. CDR3 in DNA: TGTGCCAGCGGCGGGTATGGGAATGAGCAGTTCTTC. Protein product: CASGGYGNEQFF.

This sequence joins TRBV10-3 and TRBJ2-3; 10 nucleotides agree with TRBD1. The CDR3 has 15 amino acids. CDR1 ENHRY and CDR2 SYGVKD come from the germline V gene. The V segment lost 5 bases and the J segment 0 bases; nucleotides outside the gene matches: 2. For the CDR3, the DNA is TGTGCCATCAGTCGGACAGGGGGTAGCACAGATACGCAGTATTTT. This translates into CAISRTGGSTDTQYF.

This clone was observed a handful of times. The chain carries TRBV7-9 and TRBJ2-3; 11 positions match TRBD2. The ends lost 5 bases at V and 6 bases at J; junction bases unmatched: 7. The germline V gene has CDR1 SEHNR and CDR2 FQNEAQ (reference sequence). The CDR3 sequence is 15 residues long. The CDR3: CASSQLAGEGDTQYF. The CDR3 nucleotides are TGTGCCAGCAGCCAACTAGCGGGGGAAGGGGATACGCAGTATTTT.

This clone has just a few counts. This chain uses TRBV6-1 with TRBJ2-1; D may be TRBD2 (5 bases). The CDR3 is 11 amino acids. The V gene lost 11 bases and the J gene lost 8 bases, with 13 bases spanning the gap. Germline CDR1 is MNHNS and CDR2 is SASEGT. Here the CDR3 reads CASARDHEQFF. CDR3 nucleotide sequence: TGTGCCTCAGCCCGGGATCATGAGCAGTTCTTC.

Many counts were recorded for this clone. The CDR3 DNA sequence: TGTGCCAGCAGCTCCTTTTTTGAAGCTTTCTTT. Protein: CASSSFFEAFF. The rearrangement links TRBV6-6 to TRBJ1-1, with D unresolved. V lost 6 bases and J lost 7, with 9 bases in between. Germline V gene data show CDR1 as MNHNY and CDR2 as SVGAGI (reference sequence). The CDR3 spans 11 residues.

The V gene is TRBV7-6, the J gene TRBJ2-2; D remains ambiguous. The CDR3 has 17 amino acids. Germline loops: CDR1 SGHVS, CDR2 FNYEAQ. V lost 3 bases and J lost 0, with 14 bases in between. CDR3 DNA sequence: TGTGCCAGCAGCTTCAGGCCCCCCTCGACGAACACCGGGGAGCTGTTTTTT. This translates into CASSFRPPSTNTGELFF.

This clone was found a few times. The V call is TRBV11-2, the J call TRBJ1-1; 9 nucleotides agree with TRBD1. The CDR3 contains 13 residues. With 5 bases clipped from V and 5 bases from J, the junction kept 3 bases outside the gene matches. CDR1 is SGHAT and CDR2 is FQNNGV in the germline V gene. This CDR3 is CASSQTGGTEAFF. The CDR3, as DNA: TGTGCCAGCAGCCAGACAGGGGGTACTGAAGCTTTCTTT.

The V gene is TRBV5-1, the J gene TRBJ1-1; possible D gene TRBD1, 5 bases. CDR1 is SGHRS, CDR2 YFSETQ, per germline. The CDR3 has 13 residues. V lost 6 bases and J 1 base, leaving 10 bases between the germline ends. CDR3 sequence reads: CASNLQENTEAFF. The CDR3 DNA reads TGCGCCAGCAACTTACAGGAGAACACTGAAGCTTTCTTT.

V usage is TRBV6-1 and J usage is TRBJ1-2; D is unresolved. The V gene lost 1 base and the J gene lost 0 bases, with 6 bases spanning the gap. CDR1 and CDR2 from the germline V gene are MNHNS and SASEGT. The CDR3 totals 14 residues. This chain's CDR3 is CASSEVGPNYGYTF. The CDR3 DNA follows: TGTGCCAGCAGTGAAGTCGGTCCTAACTATGGCTACACCTTC.

With regard to this clone: Other DNA sequences in the sample encode the same CDR3. The V gene is TRBV6-1, the J gene TRBJ1-1; tentative D call: TRBD1 (6 bases). In germline, CDR1 is MNHNS, CDR2 SASEGT. This CDR3 is 14 amino acids long. Between the trimmed V and J ends, which lost 1 base and 0 bases, there was a span of 6 bases. CDR3 DNA sequence: TGTGCCAGCAGTGAAGGGACAGTGAACACTGAAGCTTTCTTT. Amino acids: CASSEGTVNTEAFF.

The J gene is TRBJ1-2, the V gene TRBV27; D is possibly TRBD1 (5 bases). The CDR3 sequence is 12 residues long. The V and J ends lost 5 bases and 7 bases respectively, with 11 bases between them. Germline values: CDR1 MNHEY, CDR2 SMNVEV (reference sequence). CDR3 residues: CASSSTGVGYTF. For the CDR3, the DNA is TGTGCCAGCAGTAGTACAGGTGTTGGCTACACCTTC.

The chain employs TRBV27 and TRBJ1-1; D is uncertain. V was clipped by 6 bases and J by 5 bases, with 19 bases between them. The germline V gene has CDR1 MNHEY and CDR2 SMNVEV (reference sequence). This CDR3 has 15 amino acids. The DNA of the CDR3 is TGTGCCAGCAGCCTGAGCTGGGCCGTATGGACTGAAGCTTTCTTT. It translates to CASSLSWAVWTEAFF.